This T cell receptor (beta chain) is from a study of control samples from healthy donors and cancer patients. Clones were read by immunoSEQ multiplex PCR, and TCRdb kept only the in-frame ones, dropping some. This table has hundreds of thousands of clones, around 90% appearing once. The V gene lost 7 bases and the J gene lost 4 bases, with 16 bases spanning the gap. The CDR3 length is 14 residues. From germline, CDR1 is MNHEY and CDR2 SVGAGI. The receptor's source is a man between 40 and 49 years old with head and neck cancer. The sequenced sample consisted of PBMCs. The V call is TRBV6-5, the J call TRBJ1-2; no clear D. The CDR3 loop is CASISTGTPYGYTF. The CDR3 DNA follows: TGTGCCAGCATCTCGACGGGCACCCCCTATGGCTACACCTTC.